This is a list of T cell receptor beta chains from one sample in a study of cytomegalovirus exposure and HLA in healthy donors. Profiled with immunoSEQ multiplex PCR; TCRdb holds only in-frame clones, not every one. The sample carries roughly 130,000 clones, 75% to 85% recorded once. Sequencing was performed on PBMCs. The receptors shown here come from a woman in her thirties or forties in good health and CMV-seronegative. The CDR3 runs from the conserved cysteine through the conserved F or W.

V gene	CDR3 protein
TRBV10-3	CAISESEGISNEKLFF
TRBV9	CASSVGGFDTQYF
TRBV7-8	CASSNRDRFGEQYF
TRBV4-3	CASSPGHPNTGELFF
TRBV12-5	CASGHGQGAYQETQYF
TRBV29-1	CSAGDRDYGYTF
TRBV19	CASSIQKNTEAFF
TRBV18	CASSPPDRSPNEKLFF
TRBV10-3	CAISGTPDSGNTIYF
TRBV27	CASSLSSSTDTQYF
TRBV7-2	CASSLAGLVDEQYF
TRBV6-5	CASSFGTGVNGYTF
TRBV4-2	CASSPWQTSSYEQYF
TRBV7-2	CASTRTGRNSPLHF
TRBV27	CASSPGTLNTEAFF
TRBV29-1	CSVGEGGEAFF
TRBV29-1	CSVEGAPNTEAFF
TRBV19	CASREGAGYNEQFF
TRBV10-3	CATTGYGEDYGYTF
TRBV4-1	CASSRGGQPQHF
TRBV7-8	CASSLVRRDSSTDTQYF
TRBV19	CATTVTGGNQPQHF
TRBV19	CASSMGAEDNSPLHF
TRBV5-4	CASSSRTGGTSYEQYF
TRBV12-5	CASGSQKGTDQTGPLEQYF
TRBV5-1	CASSLDRGIQGYTF
TRBV7-2	CASSHQVAGGTGELFF
TRBV19	CASSTRGQGHGYGYTF
TRBV5-1	CASSPLGEGKSGNTIYF
TRBV19	CASRGAPATNEKLFF
TRBV5-6	CASSTGTGSSTGELFF
TRBV19	CASSRGQEYEQYF
TRBV27	CASSLRRGNTIYF
TRBV5-1	CASSVLTGENTEAFF
TRBV7-9	CASSLGPRRDNEQFF
TRBV4-1	CASSKGQREGRGGNEQFF
TRBV23-1	CASRTLSPPQGLARYEQYF
TRBV6-5	CASSPGIQNSPLHF
TRBV6-5	CASSSDRGRGEKLFF
TRBV9	CASSSSNTQYF
TRBV7-9	CASSSPTGPYEQYF
TRBV19	CASSALTSGRQETQYF
TRBV6-6	CASSSVQGARGYTF
TRBV4-1	CASSQVDSPDNEQFF
TRBV12-5	CASDLTTGYTEAFF
TRBV2	CASLPLQGVGNIQYF
TRBV5-6	CASSDRVGNTEAFF
TRBV6-1	CASRLDRGLDEQFF
TRBV28	CASSLFQETQYF
TRBV7-9	CASSRDRGNSPLHF
TRBV6-1	CASSDLTGTGDEKLFF
TRBV28	CASTEGGFEKLFF